This entry concerns a single T cell receptor (beta chain). What it recognizes is unknown. These data come from a study of T cell responses to AZD1222 COVID-19 vaccine. General study points: Without day 14 samples, only post-peak T cell repertoires were studied. Mostly white British, mostly female donors; authors suggested clonal diversity may be underestimated. Compared with day 0, the breadth and depth of the Spike-specific TCR repertoire rose significantly after two doses of AZD1222.

Clones were read by immunoSEQ multiplex PCR, and TCRdb kept only the in-frame ones, dropping some. Of 97,000 or so clones detected, roughly nine tenths appear once; the ten largest clones hold 6.5% to 10%. The sample was peripheral blood, taken 28 days after the second AZD1222 dose. The clonotype was recovered from an adult who received the AZD1222 COVID-19 vaccine.

The DNA of the CDR3 is TGTGCCAGCAGTTTGGGGCGGGACACTGAAGCTTTCTTT. Translating it yields CASSLGRDTEAFF. The chain has TRBV28 and TRBJ1-1; tentative D call: TRBD1 (5 bases). CDR1 is MDHEN, CDR2 SYDVKM, per germline. The V gene lost 3 bases and the J gene lost 3 bases, with 8 bases spanning the gap. The CDR3 totals 13 residues.